This T cell receptor (beta chain) came from a study of cytomegalovirus exposure and HLA in healthy donors (dated by TCRdb to 2016 to 2017). Regarding the research as a whole: In an earlier analysis of approximately 500 of the donors, 276 Gb of sequence data and just under 120 million unique TCR beta sequences from about 180 million T cells were reported. The study combined high-throughput TCR immunosequencing, statistical association of individual TCRs with disease status, and machine learning to predict cytomegalovirus infection status. A later analysis re-examined previously published TCR beta repertoires from 610 or so donors and added high-resolution HLA genotyping to investigate patterns of TCR occurrence. Donor age, sex, ethnicity and CMV serostatus were compiled alongside the repertoire data. The genetic ancestry cluster associated with self-reported Caucasian donors included 80% to 90% of the 350 to 500 genotyped donors. Around 300 gigabases of sequencing data and approximately 93 million unique TCR sequences were included in an early release covering roughly 600 HLA-typed donors. The number of typed donors differed by locus: about 620-640 for A, B, C, DRB1 and DQB1; 500 to 550 for DQA1; some 590 for DPA1; and approximately 450 for DPB1. The study aimed to test whether signatures of past pathogen exposure could be identified by cataloging public T cell receptors. The study used immunosequencing to profile the T cell repertoires of several hundred subjects and linked those repertoires to cytomegalovirus serostatus. Class I and class II HLA loci were covered by the typing at four-digit resolution. A later genetic analysis took genome-wide SNP genotypes for about three fifths of the 666 donors and used that subset as a discovery cohort. Across 300 to 500 genotyped donors of the cohort, an average of about 220,000 unique TCR beta nucleotide sequences per donor were sequenced, and 15% to 20% of those sequences were non-productive. Rather than drawing on any new phenotypic data, the later analysis identified candidate immune exposures from TCR beta sequences and the way those sequences occurred across donors. Every discovery cohort repertoire had been produced on one sequencing platform. Besides the first cohort of 666 subjects, a separate validation cohort made up of 95 to 150 different subjects was used. Roughly 5 DR-DQ haplotypes were treated as single units for association and clustering because of strong linkage in the cohort. An earlier analysis of approximately 630 of the donors applied high-throughput TCR beta sequencing to assess whether each TCR beta V gene segment acted as functional or pseudogenic. General conclusions and limits of the study: Because counts were too low, under 20 rarely observed V segments, including chromosome 9 orphons, were left out of the earlier analysis of several hundred of the donors. A group of highly shared sequence variants was considered likely to be a technical artifact of the sequencing pipeline. A further reported finding was that TCR beta sequences accurately predicted the HLA-A and HLA-B alleles for most subjects in the first cohort. The only immune exposure information available for the cohort was CMV serostatus. This cohort had only TCR beta chains sequenced, and the lack of alpha or paired-chain data limited which features could be detected. In a later genetic analysis, fewer N-insertions in productive TCRs were reported among donors in an Asian-associated ancestry cluster than the approximately 710-donor mean. An association between a missense DCLRE1C variant and V-gene and J-gene trimming of TCR beta chains was found in a later genetic analysis and replicated in an independent cohort. Most TCR sequences were observed very rarely across donors, whereas some public TCRs were present in many individuals. In a later analysis, HLA-associated TCR beta chains showed more clonal expansion and lower generation probabilities than non-associated chains that were equally common. In a later analysis, around 17,000 TCR beta sequences were associated with specific HLA alleles at a false discovery rate of 0.05. Sequencing depth was assumed to be roughly uniform across donors in the presence/absence analyses, though that assumption may not hold. In an earlier analysis of about 600 of the donors, most TCR beta V segments appeared in productive rearrangements about 87% or about 30% of the time, broadly matching IMGT annotations. According to a later analysis, parvovirus B19, influenza, CMV and Epstein-Barr virus appeared linked to several top co-occurrence clusters. It was suggested by the authors that the approach could potentially be generalized to other disease states and immunological phenotypes. In a later analysis, most CMV-associated TCR beta chains were found to appear HLA-restricted, with HLA associations seemingly driven largely by CMV exposure. Because HLA typing was missing for some donors at each locus, association tests included only the typed subset. Assigning TCR associations to individual alleles was difficult when HLA alleles, especially DR and DQ, strongly co-occurred. Linkage disequilibrium might explain the correlated functional status among segregating V segments, but an unknown experimental factor could not be ruled out. A few of the identified cytomegalovirus-associated TCR beta chains were confirmed in vitro to be specific for cytomegalovirus antigens. The study listed 164 TCR beta chains as associated with cytomegalovirus. The classifier was reported to diagnose cytomegalovirus status with high specificity and sensitivity in both the original cohort and the validation cohort. According to a later analysis, TCR association rates differed among HLA loci, with DRB1 alleles showing the most associated TCRs and HLA-C alleles showing the fewest.

A note on this clone: This clone's antigen is unknown. One base away there is no much larger clone; base qualities are not given.

The cohort consisted of 650 to 850 healthy bone marrow donors. Cohort members were all nominally healthy when sampled, although unrecorded immune exposures were likely present. The donor tested CMV seropositive, placing the donor among the 290 or so seropositive members of the cohort. A peripheral blood sample was collected from each donor, and TCR beta sequencing was performed on peripheral blood mononuclear cells. Genomic DNA extraction from the blood cell samples was performed with the Qiagen DNeasy Blood Extraction Kit. Library preparation used the immunoSEQ multiplex PCR assay. For the multiplex PCR, a mixture combining 60 forward primers for TCR Vbeta segments and 13 reverse primers for TCR Jbeta segments was used. The CDR3 region of rearranged TCR beta genes was amplified from genomic DNA by a multiplex PCR assay. On the Illumina HiSeq System, the amplified TCR beta libraries were sequenced as 87-base-pair reads. The published analysis was carried out like this. A later analysis counted about 76 million unique TCR beta chains across the 666 repertoires, and approximately 11 million of these chains were shared by at least two donors. A nearest-neighbor algorithm error-corrected the raw reads and collapsed the reads into unique sequences, merging closely related sequences to remove PCR and sequencing errors. CDR3 sequences were aligned to IMGT reference sequences to assign V, D and J gene segments. For a sequence to be retained, at least a six-nucleotide match to both a V gene segment and a J gene segment was required. A rearrangement was called productive if the CDR3 had no stop codons and remained in frame with V and J, and every other rearrangement was called non-productive. Following IMGT convention, CDR3 was defined as the stretch from the second conserved V-encoded cysteine to the conserved J-encoded phenylalanine. In an earlier analysis of around 600 of the donors, sequences lacking an unambiguous match to a single V gene segment were excluded. An earlier analysis of approximately 590 of the donors classified V segments as functional when productive rearrangements were above 56.7% and as segregating when the standard deviation between donors was above 5%. A statistical classification framework was built to diagnose cytomegalovirus status from the catalog of TCR beta chain sequences. A later analysis assigned V and J genes by comparing TCR nucleotide sequences with IMGT/GENE-DB human TR gene sequences. The TCRdist pipeline was used in a later analysis to assign CDR3 sequences and most-parsimonious VDJ recombination scenarios. In a later analysis, each TCR beta chain was defined by its CDR3 amino acid sequence together with its V-gene family, and reads lacking a unique V-gene family were excluded. As a way to deal with suspected cross-contamination and a sequencing artifact, a later analysis dropped over 550 nucleotide sequences that were highly shared and had low generation probability. For each public chain, a later analysis derived a clonal expansion index from normalized ranks of inferred template counts within each repertoire. Generation probabilities in a later analysis came from a VDJ recombination model fitted to out-of-frame rearrangements, and those results were checked against IGoR. In a later analysis, TCR-TCR, TCR-HLA and TCR-CMV co-occurrence was scored with hypergeometric tests, and a repertoire-size bias correction was applied to TCR pairs. In a later analysis, false discovery rates were estimated by permuting HLA or CMV assignments 20 times. In a later analysis, co-occurring TCRs were grouped using DBSCAN, and TCRdist sequence similarity was added for clustering within HLA-allele-positive subsets. Repertoires with fewer than 30,000 or more than 120,000 public chains, plus five repertoires with anomalous nucleotide sharing, were excluded from co-occurrence clustering. What TCRdb holds here is the immuneACCESS table cut down to in-frame rearrangements. Part of the clones is not present; checked against another copy, under half of the missing clones reflect an unresolved V gene, and the others are unexplained. D and trimming come from the DNA, and the V and J calls and clone size come from that table. Present in this sample are 180,000 or so clones, 8.5% to 10% of which were seen just once. The top ten constitute about 1.2% of the sample.

This TCR came from a woman aged 25 to 39 in good health and CMV-seropositive. Sequenced sample: PBMCs.

The CDR3 corresponds to CASSLQANTDTQYF. The sequenced DNA: TGTGCCAGCAGCTTACAAGCTAACACAGATACGCAGTATTTT. The chain joins TRBV7-3 to TRBJ2-3, with the D gene call left open. The germline V gene supplies CDR1 SGHTA and CDR2 FQGTGA. V is reduced by 2 bases and J by 2 bases, leaving a spacing of 8 bases between them. From its cysteine to its phenylalanine, the CDR3 spans 14 amino acids. Just CDR3 DNA is preserved here, 42 bases in frame from base 1. Joined to the reference TRBV7-3 and TRBJ2-3 proteins, this CDR3 gives the full variable domain: GAGVSQTPSNKVTEKGKYVELRCDPISGHTALYWYRQSLGQGPEFLIYFQGTGAADDSGLPNDRFFAVRPEGSVSTLKIQRTERGDSAVYLCASSLQANTDTQYFGPGTRLTVL.